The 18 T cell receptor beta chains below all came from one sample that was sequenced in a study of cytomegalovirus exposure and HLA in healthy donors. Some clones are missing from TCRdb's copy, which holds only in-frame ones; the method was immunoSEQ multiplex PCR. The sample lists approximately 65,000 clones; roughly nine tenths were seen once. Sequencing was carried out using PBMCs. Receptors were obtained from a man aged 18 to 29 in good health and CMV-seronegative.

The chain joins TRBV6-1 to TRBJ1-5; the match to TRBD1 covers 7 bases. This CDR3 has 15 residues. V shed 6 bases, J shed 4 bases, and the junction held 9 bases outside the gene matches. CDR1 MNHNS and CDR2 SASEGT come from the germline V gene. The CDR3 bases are TGTGCCAGCAGGGCCGGGGACAGTCAAAATCAGCCCCAGCATTTT. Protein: CASRAGDSQNQPQHF.

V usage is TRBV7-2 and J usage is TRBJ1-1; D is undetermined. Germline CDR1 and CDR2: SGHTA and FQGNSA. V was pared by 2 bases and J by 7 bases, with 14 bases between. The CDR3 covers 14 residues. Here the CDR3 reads CASSLTSEGSEAFF. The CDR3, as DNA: TGTGCCAGCAGCTTAACCTCAGAGGGCAGTGAAGCTTTCTTT.

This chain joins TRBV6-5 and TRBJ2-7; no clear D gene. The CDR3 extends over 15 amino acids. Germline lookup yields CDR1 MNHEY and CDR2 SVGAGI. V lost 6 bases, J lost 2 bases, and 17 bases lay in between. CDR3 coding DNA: TGTGCCAGCAGAGAGGTAGCAGTACTTCCCTACGAGCAGTACTTC. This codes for CASREVAVLPYEQYF.

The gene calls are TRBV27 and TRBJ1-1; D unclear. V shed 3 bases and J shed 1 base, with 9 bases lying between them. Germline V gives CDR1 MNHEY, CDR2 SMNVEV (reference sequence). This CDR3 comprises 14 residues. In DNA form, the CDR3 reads TGTGCCAGCAGTTTCCAACACAGGAACACTGAAGCTTTCTTT. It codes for CASSFQHRNTEAFF.

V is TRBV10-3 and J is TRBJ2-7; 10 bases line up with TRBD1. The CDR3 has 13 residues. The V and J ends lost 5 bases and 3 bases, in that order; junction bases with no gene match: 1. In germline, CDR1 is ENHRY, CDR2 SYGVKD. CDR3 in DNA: TGTGCCATCAGTAGGACAGGGGGCTACGAGCAGTACTTC. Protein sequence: CAISRTGGYEQYF.

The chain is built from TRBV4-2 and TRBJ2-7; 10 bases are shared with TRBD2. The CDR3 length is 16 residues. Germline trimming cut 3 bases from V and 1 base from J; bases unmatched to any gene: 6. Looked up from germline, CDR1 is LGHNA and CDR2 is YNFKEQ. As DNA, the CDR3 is TGTGCCAGCAGCCAGGGTGGACTAGCGGTTTCCTACGAGCAGTACTTC. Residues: CASSQGGLAVSYEQYF.

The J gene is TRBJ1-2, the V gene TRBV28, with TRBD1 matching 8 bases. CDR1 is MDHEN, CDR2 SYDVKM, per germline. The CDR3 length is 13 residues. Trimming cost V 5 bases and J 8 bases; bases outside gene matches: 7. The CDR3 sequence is CASSPDRAGGYTF. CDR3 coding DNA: TGTGCCAGCAGTCCGGACAGGGCGGGGGGCTACACCTTC.

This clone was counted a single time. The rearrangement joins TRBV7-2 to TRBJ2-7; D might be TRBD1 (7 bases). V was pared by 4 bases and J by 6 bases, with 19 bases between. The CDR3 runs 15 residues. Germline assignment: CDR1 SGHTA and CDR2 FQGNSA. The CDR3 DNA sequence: TGTGCCAGCAGCTCGTCCCTGAGACAGGGAGGCGAGCAGTACTTC. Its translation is CASSSSLRQGGEQYF.

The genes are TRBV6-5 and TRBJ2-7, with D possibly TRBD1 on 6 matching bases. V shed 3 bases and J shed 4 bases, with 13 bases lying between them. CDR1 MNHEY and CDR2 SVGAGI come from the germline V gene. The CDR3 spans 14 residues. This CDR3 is CASSYRGRGYEQYF. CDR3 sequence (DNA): TGTGCCAGCAGTTATCGGGGCAGGGGTTACGAGCAGTACTTC.

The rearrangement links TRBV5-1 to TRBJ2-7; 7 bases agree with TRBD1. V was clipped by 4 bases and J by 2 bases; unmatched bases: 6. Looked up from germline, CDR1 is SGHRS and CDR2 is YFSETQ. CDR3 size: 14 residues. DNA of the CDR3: TGCGCCAGCAGCCCGGGACAGACTACCTACGAGCAGTACTTC. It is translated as CASSPGQTTYEQYF.

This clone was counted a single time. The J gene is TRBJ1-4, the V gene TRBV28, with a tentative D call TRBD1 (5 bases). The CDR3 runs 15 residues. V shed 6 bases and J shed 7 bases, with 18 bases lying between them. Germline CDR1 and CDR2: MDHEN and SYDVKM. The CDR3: CASSAGGSRREKLFF. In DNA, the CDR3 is TGTGCCAGCAGCGCGGGGGGGAGTCGACGTGAAAAACTGTTTTTT. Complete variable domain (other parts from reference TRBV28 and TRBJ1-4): DVKVTQSSRYLVKRTGEKVFLECVQDMDHENMFWYRQDPGLGLRLIYFSYDVKMKEKGDIPEGYSVSREKKERFSLILESASTNQTSMYLCASSAGGSRREKLFFGSGTQLSVL.

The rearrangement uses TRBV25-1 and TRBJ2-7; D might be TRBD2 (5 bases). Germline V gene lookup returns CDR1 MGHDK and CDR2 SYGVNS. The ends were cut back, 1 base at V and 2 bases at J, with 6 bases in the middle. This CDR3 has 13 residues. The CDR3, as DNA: TGTGCCAGCAGTGAATGGGGAGCCTACGAGCAGTACTTC. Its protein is CASSEWGAYEQYF.

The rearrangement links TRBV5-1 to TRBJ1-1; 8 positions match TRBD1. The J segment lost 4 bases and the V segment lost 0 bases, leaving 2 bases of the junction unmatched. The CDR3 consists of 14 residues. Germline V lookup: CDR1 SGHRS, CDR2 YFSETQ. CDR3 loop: CASSLDRGGTEAFF. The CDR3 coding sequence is TGCGCCAGCAGCTTGGACAGGGGGGGCACTGAAGCTTTCTTT.

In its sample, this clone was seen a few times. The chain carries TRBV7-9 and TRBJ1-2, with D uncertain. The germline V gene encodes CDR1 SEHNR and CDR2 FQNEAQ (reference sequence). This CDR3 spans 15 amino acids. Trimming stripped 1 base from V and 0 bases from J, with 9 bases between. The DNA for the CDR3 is TGTGCCAGCAGCTTAGGCGTGTCACCTAACTATGGCTACACCTTC. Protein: CASSLGVSPNYGYTF.

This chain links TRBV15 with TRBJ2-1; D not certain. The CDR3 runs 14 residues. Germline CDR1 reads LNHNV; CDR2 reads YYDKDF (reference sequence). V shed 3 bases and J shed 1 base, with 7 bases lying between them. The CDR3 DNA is TGTGCCACCAGCAGGTCGCAGTCCTACAATGAGCAGTTCTTC. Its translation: CATSRSQSYNEQFF.

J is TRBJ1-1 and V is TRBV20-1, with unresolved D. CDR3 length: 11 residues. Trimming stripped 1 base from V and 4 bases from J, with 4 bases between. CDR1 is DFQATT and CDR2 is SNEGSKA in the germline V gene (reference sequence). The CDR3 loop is CSARGSTEAFF. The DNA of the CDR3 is TGCAGTGCTAGAGGGAGCACTGAAGCTTTCTTT.

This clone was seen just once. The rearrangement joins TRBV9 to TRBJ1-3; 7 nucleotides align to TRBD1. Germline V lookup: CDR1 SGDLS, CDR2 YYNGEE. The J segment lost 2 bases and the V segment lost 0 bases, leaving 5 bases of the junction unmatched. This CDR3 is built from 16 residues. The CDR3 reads CASSVETRGAGNTIYF. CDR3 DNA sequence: TGTGCCAGCAGCGTAGAAACCAGGGGGGCTGGAAACACCATATATTTT.

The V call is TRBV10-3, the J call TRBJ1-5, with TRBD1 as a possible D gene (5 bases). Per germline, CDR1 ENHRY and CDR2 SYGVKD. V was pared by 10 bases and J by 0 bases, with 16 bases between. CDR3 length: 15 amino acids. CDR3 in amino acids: CATSDKTASNQPQHF. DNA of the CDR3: TGTGCCACCTCGGACAAGACCGCTAGCAATCAGCCCCAGCATTTT.